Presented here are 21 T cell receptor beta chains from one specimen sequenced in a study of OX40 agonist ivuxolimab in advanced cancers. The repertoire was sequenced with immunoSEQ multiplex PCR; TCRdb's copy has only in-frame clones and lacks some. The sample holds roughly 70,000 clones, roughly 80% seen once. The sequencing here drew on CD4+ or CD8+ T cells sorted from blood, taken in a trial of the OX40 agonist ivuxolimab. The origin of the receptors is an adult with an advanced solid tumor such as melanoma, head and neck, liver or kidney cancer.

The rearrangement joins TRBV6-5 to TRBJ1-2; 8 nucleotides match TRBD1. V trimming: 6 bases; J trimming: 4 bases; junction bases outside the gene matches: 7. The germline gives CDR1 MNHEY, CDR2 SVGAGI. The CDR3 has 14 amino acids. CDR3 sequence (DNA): TGTGCCAGCAGGGGACAGGTAAAGAGCTATGGCTACACCTTC. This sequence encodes CASRGQVKSYGYTF.

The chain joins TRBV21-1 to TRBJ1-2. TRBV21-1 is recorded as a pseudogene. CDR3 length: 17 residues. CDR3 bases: TGTGCCAGCAGCATTAAGCGGGGAGGTAGGGGTGGATATGGCTACACCTTC. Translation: CASSIKRGGRGGYGYTF.

The CDR3 DNA sequence: TGTGCCAGCAGTCTCGGACCTCGAGAGACCCAGTACTTC. Protein: CASSLGPRETQYF. The chain links TRBV28 to TRBJ2-5; D not certain. The ends were cut back, 5 bases at V and 4 bases at J, with 11 bases in the middle. Germline CDR1 reads MDHEN; CDR2 reads SYDVKM. CDR3 length: 13 amino acids.

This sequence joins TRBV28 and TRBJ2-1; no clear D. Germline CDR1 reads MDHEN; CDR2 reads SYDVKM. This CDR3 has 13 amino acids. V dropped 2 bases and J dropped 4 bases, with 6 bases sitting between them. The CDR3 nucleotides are TGTGCCAGCAGTTTAAAACTTTACAATGAGCAGTTCTTC. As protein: CASSLKLYNEQFF.

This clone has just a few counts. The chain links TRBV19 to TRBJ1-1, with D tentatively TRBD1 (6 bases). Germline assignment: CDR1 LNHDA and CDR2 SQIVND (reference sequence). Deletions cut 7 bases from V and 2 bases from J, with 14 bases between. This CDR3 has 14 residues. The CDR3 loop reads CASTNRDKNTEAFF. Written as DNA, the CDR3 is TGTGCCAGTACCAACCGGGACAAAAACACTGAAGCTTTCTTT.

The CDR3 sequence is CASSPIDSHQETQYF. The CDR3 bases are TGTGCCAGCTCACCTATTGACAGTCACCAAGAGACCCAGTACTTC. This chain uses TRBV18 with TRBJ2-5, with D possibly matching TRBD1 (5 bases). The CDR3 loop spans 15 amino acids. Trimming took 3 bases from V and 0 from J, leaving 11 bases between them. In germline, CDR1 is KGHSH, CDR2 LQKENI.

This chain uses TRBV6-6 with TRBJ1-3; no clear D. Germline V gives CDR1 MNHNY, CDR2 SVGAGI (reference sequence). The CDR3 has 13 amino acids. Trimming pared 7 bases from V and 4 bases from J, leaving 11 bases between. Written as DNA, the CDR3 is TGTGCCAGCACCCGAGGTGGGGGAAACACCATATATTTT. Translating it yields CASTRGGGNTIYF.

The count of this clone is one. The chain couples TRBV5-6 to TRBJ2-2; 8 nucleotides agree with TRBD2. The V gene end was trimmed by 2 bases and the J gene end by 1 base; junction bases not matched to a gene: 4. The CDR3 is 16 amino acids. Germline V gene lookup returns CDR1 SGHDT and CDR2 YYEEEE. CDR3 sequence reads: CASSFLSGGNTGELFF. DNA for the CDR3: TGTGCCAGCAGCTTTTTAAGCGGGGGGAACACCGGGGAGCTGTTTTTT.

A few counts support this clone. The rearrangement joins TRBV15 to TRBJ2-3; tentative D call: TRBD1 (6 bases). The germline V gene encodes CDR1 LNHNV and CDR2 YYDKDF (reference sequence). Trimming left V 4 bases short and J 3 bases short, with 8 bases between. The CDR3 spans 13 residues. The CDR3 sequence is CATSNQGTDTQYF. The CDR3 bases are TGTGCCACCAGCAACCAGGGGACAGATACGCAGTATTTT.

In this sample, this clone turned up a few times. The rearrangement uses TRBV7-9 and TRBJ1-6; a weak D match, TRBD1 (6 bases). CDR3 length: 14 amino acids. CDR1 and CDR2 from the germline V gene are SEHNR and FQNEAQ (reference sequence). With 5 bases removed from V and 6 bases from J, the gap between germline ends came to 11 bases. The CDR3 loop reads CASSPDRFNSPLHF. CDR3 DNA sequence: TGTGCCAGCAGCCCCGACAGGTTTAATTCACCCCTCCACTTT.

CDR3 protein: CASSLGGSRSPLHF. CDR3 in DNA: TGTGCCAGCAGCTTAGGAGGATCCCGATCACCCCTCCACTTT. The gene calls are TRBV7-2 and TRBJ1-6, with D hard to call. CDR3 size: 14 residues. The V and J ends lost 1 base and 10 bases respectively, with 11 bases between them. Germline V gene data show CDR1 as SGHTA and CDR2 as FQGNSA.

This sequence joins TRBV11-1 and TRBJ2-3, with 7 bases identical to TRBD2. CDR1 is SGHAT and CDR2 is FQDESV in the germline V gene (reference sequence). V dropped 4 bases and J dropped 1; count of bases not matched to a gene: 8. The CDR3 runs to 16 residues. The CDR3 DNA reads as TGTGCCAGCAGCTCCCAAAGCGGGAAACGCACAGATACGCAGTATTTT. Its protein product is CASSSQSGKRTDTQYF.

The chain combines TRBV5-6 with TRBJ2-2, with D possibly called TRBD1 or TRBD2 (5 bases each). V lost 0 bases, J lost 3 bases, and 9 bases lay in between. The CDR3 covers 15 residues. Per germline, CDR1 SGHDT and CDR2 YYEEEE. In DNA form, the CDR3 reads TGTGCCAGCAGCTTGGAGCGGACATACACCGGGGAGCTGTTTTTT. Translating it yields CASSLERTYTGELFF.

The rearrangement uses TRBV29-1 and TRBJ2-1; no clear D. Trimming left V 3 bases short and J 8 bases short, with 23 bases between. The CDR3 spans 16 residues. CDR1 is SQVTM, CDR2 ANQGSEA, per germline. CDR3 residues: CSVDLFGRQDFDEQFF. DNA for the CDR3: TGCAGCGTTGATCTTTTTGGCAGACAAGATTTCGATGAGCAGTTCTTC.

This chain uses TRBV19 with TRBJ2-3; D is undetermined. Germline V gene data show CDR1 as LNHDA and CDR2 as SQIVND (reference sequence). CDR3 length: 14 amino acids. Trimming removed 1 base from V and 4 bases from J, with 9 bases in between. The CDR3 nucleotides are TGTGCCAGTAGTATAGGACTCCCCCCAGATACGCAGTATTTT. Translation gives CASSIGLPPDTQYF. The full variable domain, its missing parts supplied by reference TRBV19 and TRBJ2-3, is DGGITQSPKYLFRKEGQNVTLSCEQNLNHDAMYWYRQDPGQGLRLIYYSQIVNDFQKGDIAEGYSVSREKKESFPLTVTSAQKNPTAFYLCASSIGLPPDTQYFGPGTRLTVL.

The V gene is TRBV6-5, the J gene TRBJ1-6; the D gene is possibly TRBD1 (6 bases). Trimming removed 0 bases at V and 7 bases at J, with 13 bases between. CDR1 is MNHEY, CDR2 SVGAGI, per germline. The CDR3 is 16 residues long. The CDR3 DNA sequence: TGTGCCAGCAGTTACTCTCAGACAGGAGGGAATTCACCCCTCCACTTT. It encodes CASSYSQTGGNSPLHF.

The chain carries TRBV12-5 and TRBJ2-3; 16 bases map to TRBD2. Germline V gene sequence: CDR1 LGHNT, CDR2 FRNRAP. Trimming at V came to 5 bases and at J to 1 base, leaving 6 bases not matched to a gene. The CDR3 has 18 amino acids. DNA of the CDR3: TGTGCTAGTGGTCTCGGGACTAGCGGGGGGGTAGGCACAGATACGCAGTATTTT. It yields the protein CASGLGTSGGVGTDTQYF.

The CDR3 loop is CTSSHEQGCDTEAFF. CDR3 DNA sequence: TGCACCAGCAGCCACGAACAGGGGTGCGACACTGAAGCTTTCTTT. The V and J genes are TRBV1 and TRBJ1-1; TRBD1, the table's D call, lacks a check against the DNA. TRBV1 is a pseudogene. The CDR3 consists of 15 residues.

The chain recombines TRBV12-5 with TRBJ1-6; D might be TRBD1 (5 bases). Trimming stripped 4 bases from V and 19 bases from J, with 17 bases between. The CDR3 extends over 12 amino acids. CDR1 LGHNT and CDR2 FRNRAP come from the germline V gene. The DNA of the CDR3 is TGTGCTAGTGGTTATTCCGGGACCGCTGCGCACTTT. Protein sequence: CASGYSGTAAHF.

The chain's CDR3 is CASSLDTGGATDTQYF. The CDR3 bases are TGTGCCAGCAGCTTGGACACAGGGGGCGCCACAGATACGCAGTATTTT. The chain is built from TRBV5-6 and TRBJ2-3, with 9 positions matching TRBD1. Unmatched junction bases numbered 4, after V lost 0 bases and J lost 2 bases. The CDR3 runs 16 residues. Germline CDR1 is SGHDT and CDR2 is YYEEEE.

CDR3 sequence reads: CASSPAWGQPQHF. The CDR3 DNA sequence: TGTGCCAGCAGCCCCGCGTGGGGCCAGCCCCAGCATTTT. The V gene is TRBV21-1, the J gene TRBJ1-5; the table's D call TRBD1 went unverified against the DNA. TRBV21-1 is a recognized pseudogene. The CDR3 totals 13 residues.